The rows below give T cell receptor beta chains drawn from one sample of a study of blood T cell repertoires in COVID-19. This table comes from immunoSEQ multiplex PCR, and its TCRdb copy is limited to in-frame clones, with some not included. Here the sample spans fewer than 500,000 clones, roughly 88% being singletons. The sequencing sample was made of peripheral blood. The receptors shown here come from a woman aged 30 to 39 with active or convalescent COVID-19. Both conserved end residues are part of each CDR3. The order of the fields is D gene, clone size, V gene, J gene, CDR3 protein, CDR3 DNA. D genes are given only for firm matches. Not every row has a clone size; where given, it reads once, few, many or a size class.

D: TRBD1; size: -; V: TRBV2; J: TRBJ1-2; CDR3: CASSETGEDDGYTF; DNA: TGTGCCAGCAGTGAGACAGGGGAAGATGACGGCTACACCTTC
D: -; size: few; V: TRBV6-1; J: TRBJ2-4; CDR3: CASSEAGGQNIQYF; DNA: TGTGCCAGCAGTGAAGCGGGGGGGCAAAACATTCAGTACTTC
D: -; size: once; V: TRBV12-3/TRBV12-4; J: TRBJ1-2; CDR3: CASSSFRGGGYTF; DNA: TGTGCCAGCAGTTCCTTTAGGGGGGGTGGCTACACCTTC
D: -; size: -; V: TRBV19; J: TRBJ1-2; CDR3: CASSPDSNYGYTF; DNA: TGTGCCAGTAGCCCCGACTCTAACTATGGCTACACCTTC
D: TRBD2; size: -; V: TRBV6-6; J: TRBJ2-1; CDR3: CASSLAGAGDEQFF; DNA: TGTGCCAGCAGCCTAGCGGGAGCCGGTGATGAGCAGTTCTTC
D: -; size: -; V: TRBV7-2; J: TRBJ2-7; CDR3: CASSLNPGVMYEQYF; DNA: TGTGCCAGCAGCTTAAACCCAGGGGTGATGTACGAGCAGTACTTC
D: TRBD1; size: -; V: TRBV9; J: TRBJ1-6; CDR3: CASSVALTGADSPLHF; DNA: TGTGCCAGCAGCGTAGCTTTGACAGGGGCGGATTCACCCCTCCACTTT
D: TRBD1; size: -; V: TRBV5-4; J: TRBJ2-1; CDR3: CASSDPGQPLDEQFF; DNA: TGTGCCAGCAGCGATCCGGGACAGCCTTTGGATGAGCAGTTCTTC
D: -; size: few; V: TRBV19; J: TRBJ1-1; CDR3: CASSILKGDTEAFF; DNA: TGTGCCAGTAGTATTTTGAAGGGGGACACTGAAGCTTTCTTT
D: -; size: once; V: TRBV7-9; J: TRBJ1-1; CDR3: CASSSAIRDTEAFF; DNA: TGTGCCAGCAGCTCAGCCATCCGGGACACTGAAGCTTTCTTT
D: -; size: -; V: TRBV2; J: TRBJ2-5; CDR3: CASSEALLWQGEETQYF; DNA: TGTGCCAGCAGTGAAGCGCTTCTATGGCAGGGTGAGGAGACCCAGTACTTC
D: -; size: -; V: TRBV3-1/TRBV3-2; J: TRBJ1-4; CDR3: CASSQDSTNFLELFF; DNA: TGTGCCAGCAGCCAAGATTCAACGAACTTCCTGGAACTGTTTTTT
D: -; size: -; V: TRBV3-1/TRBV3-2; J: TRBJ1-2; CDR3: CASSQDYEGSYGYTF; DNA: TGTGCCAGCAGCCAAGATTATGAGGGTTCCTATGGCTACACCTTC
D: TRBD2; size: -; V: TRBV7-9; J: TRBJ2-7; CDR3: CASSSSGRTYEQYF; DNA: TGTGCCAGCAGCTCTAGCGGGAGGACGTACGAGCAGTACTTC
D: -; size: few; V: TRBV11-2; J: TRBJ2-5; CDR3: CASSSRGGSQETQYF; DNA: TGTGCCAGCAGCTCGCGAGGGGGTAGCCAAGAGACCCAGTACTTC
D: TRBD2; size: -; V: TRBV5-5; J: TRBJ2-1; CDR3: CASSLFGGRALNEQFF; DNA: TGTGCCAGCAGCTTATTTGGCGGGAGGGCCCTCAATGAGCAGTTCTTC
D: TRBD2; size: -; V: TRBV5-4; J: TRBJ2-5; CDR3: CASSITSGGGGETQYF; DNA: TGTGCCAGCAGCATTACTAGCGGGGGCGGGGGAGAGACCCAGTACTTC
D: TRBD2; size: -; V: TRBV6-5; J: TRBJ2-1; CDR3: CASSYSGLAGSEQFF; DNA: TGTGCCAGCAGTTACTCGGGGCTAGCGGGGAGTGAGCAGTTCTTC
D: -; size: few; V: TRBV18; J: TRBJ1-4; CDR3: CASSPPAGPEKLFF; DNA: TGTGCCAGCTCACCACCGGCAGGCCCCGAAAAACTGTTTTTT
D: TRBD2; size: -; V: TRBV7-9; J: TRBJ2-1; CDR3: CASSPKGLASTEQFF; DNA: TGTGCCAGCAGCCCGAAGGGACTAGCTTCAACTGAGCAGTTCTTC
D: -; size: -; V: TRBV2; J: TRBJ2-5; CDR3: CASGLGSKETQYF; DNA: TGTGCCAGCGGTCTCGGGTCCAAGGAGACCCAGTACTTC
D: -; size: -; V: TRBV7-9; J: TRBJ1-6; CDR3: CASSLPGSPLHF; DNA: TGTGCCAGCAGCTTACCAGGATCACCCCTCCACTTT
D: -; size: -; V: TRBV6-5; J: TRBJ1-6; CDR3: CASSYTSPHSNSPLHF; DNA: TGTGCCAGCAGTTATACGAGTCCCCACAGTAATTCACCCCTCCACTTT
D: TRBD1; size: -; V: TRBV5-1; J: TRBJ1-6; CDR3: CASSITGDNSPLHF; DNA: TGCGCCAGCAGCATAACAGGGGACAATTCACCCCTCCACTTT
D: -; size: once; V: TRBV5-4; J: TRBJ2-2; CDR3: CASSYGGRTNTGELFF; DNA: TGTGCCAGCAGCTACGGGGGGCGAACGAACACCGGGGAGCTGTTTTTT
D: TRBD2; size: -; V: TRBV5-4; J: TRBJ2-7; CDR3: CASSLVGKRGSSYEQYF; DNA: TGTGCCAGCAGCTTGGTCGGGAAGCGGGGGAGCTCCTACGAGCAGTACTTC
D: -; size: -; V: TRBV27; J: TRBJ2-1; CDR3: CASSPPQSSYNEQFF; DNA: TGTGCCAGCAGCCCTCCCCAGTCCTCCTACAATGAGCAGTTCTTC
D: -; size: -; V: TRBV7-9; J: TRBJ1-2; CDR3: CASSFSHRDYGYTF; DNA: TGTGCCAGCAGCTTCAGCCACAGGGACTATGGCTACACCTTC
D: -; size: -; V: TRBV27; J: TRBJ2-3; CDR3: CASSGQGEDTQYF; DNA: TGTGCCAGCAGTGGCCAGGGTGAAGATACGCAGTATTTT
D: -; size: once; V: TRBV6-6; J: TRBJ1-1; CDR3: CASSSISSTEAFF; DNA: TGTGCCAGCAGTTCCATCTCGAGCACTGAAGCTTTCTTT